One and the same sample provided the 29 T cell receptor beta chains below, sequenced in a study of beta chain features in type 1 diabetes. Findings and caveats of the study: Shorter TCRB CDR3s, moderately but significantly so, marked every one of the four CD4+ subsets in Type 1 diabetes patients.

These receptors have no identified antigens. As every portion of the isolated RNA was reverse transcribed, the sequencing read expressed TCRB transcripts. Generated by immunoSEQ multiplex PCR, the TCRdb table keeps only in-frame clones and is missing some. Among under 300,000 clones listed, roughly 16% were seen once. What was sequenced was naive CD4+ T cells from blood. The source is a man aged 25 to 40 with type 1 diabetes.

This clone has a handful of counts. The chain couples TRBV6-5 to TRBJ1-1; tentative D call: TRBD1 (6 bases). The CDR3 totals 15 residues. CDR1 and CDR2 (germline): MNHEY, SVGAGI. Trimming stripped 6 bases from V and 4 bases from J, with 18 bases between. DNA for the CDR3: TGTGCCAGCAGCCGCCGGGGGGGCAGGGCCACTGAAGCTTTCTTT. It codes for CASSRRGGRATEAFF.

The J gene is TRBJ2-3, the V gene TRBV29-1; the D is unclear. This CDR3 is 13 amino acids long. Germline loops: CDR1 SQVTM, CDR2 ANQGSEA. Trimming removed 4 bases at V and 2 bases at J, with 10 bases between. In nucleotides, the CDR3 is TGCAGCGTTGGGGCTATCCTCACAGATACGCAGTATTTT. Protein: CSVGAILTDTQYF.

This rearrangement joins TRBV28 to TRBJ2-7; 9 bases are shared with TRBD1. CDR1 is MDHEN and CDR2 is SYDVKM in the germline V gene. This CDR3 comprises 14 residues. J lost 6 bases, V lost 7 bases, and 10 bases had no gene match. CDR3 protein: CASTSGTGYIEQYF. The CDR3 DNA is TGTGCCAGCACCTCGGGGACAGGGTACATCGAGCAGTACTTC.

The chain uses TRBV28 and TRBJ2-5; a weak D match, TRBD1 (6 bases). Germline V gene lookup returns CDR1 MDHEN and CDR2 SYDVKM. The CDR3 has 15 amino acids. V gave up 3 bases and J gave up 2 bases, with 13 bases separating them. CDR3 residues: CASSFTGGFQETQYF. The DNA for the CDR3 is TGTGCCAGCAGTTTCACTGGGGGCTTTCAAGAGACCCAGTACTTC.

This rearrangement joins TRBV6-1 to TRBJ2-6; D remains unclear. Germline assignment: CDR1 MNHNS and CDR2 SASEGT. The CDR3 extends over 14 amino acids. Trimming shortened V by 4 bases and J by 8 bases, and 12 bases separated the two germline ends. CDR3 sequence (DNA): TGTGCCAGCAGTGGAAGCCCGTATTCCAACGTCCTGACTTTC. Translated: CASSGSPYSNVLTF.

The sample holds a few counts of this clone. The J gene is TRBJ1-2, the V gene TRBV30; D unclear. Germline CDR1 is GTSNPN and CDR2 is SVGIG (reference sequence). The V and J ends lost 2 bases and 5 bases respectively, with 15 bases between them. The CDR3 runs to 14 residues. The CDR3 DNA reads as TGTGCCTGGAGTTTAACCCGGGTCCATTATGGCTACACCTTC. Its translation is CAWSLTRVHYGYTF.

The chain links TRBV29-1 to TRBJ1-1; unclear D gene. V lost 4 bases and J lost 7, with 22 bases in between. The CDR3 length is 15 residues. Germline-derived CDR1 and CDR2 are SQVTM and ANQGSEA. CDR3 protein: CSVVLVGLDTYEAFF. CDR3 sequence (DNA): TGCAGCGTTGTACTGGTTGGGCTGGATACCTATGAAGCTTTCTTT.

In its sample, this clone was seen a few times. The rearrangement links TRBV29-1 to TRBJ2-7; TRBD1 matches at 7 bases. This CDR3 is 12 amino acids long. Per germline, CDR1 SQVTM and CDR2 ANQGSEA. V lost 7 bases to trimming and J lost 2 bases; unmatched junction nucleotides: 5. The CDR3 here is CSGRGNAYEQYF. In nucleotides, the CDR3 is TGCAGCGGCAGGGGGAATGCCTACGAGCAGTACTTC.

This clone has more than one count but fewer than ten. The genes are TRBV15 and TRBJ2-7; D possibly corresponds to TRBD1 (6 bases). Germline V gene sequence: CDR1 LNHNV, CDR2 YYDKDF (reference sequence). This CDR3 is built from 12 residues. Trimming pared 3 bases from V and 3 bases from J, leaving 6 bases between. The CDR3 nucleotides read TGTGCCACCAGCAGGGACAGCTACGAGCAGTACTTC. Translation: CATSRDSYEQYF. The full variable domain, completed using reference TRBV15 and TRBJ2-7, is DAMVIQNPRYQVTQFGKPVTLSCSQTLNHNVMYWYQQKSSQAPKLLFHYYDKDFNNEADTPDNFQSRRPNTSFCFLDIRSPGLGDTAMYLCATSRDSYEQYFGPGTRLTVT.

This clone occurred a few times. The chain employs TRBV5-8 and TRBJ1-1, with TRBD1 matching 7 bases. The ends lost 3 bases at V and 3 bases at J; junction bases unmatched: 5. This CDR3 comprises 14 residues. CDR1 is SGHTS and CDR2 is YDEGEE in the germline V gene. DNA for the CDR3: TGTGCCAGCAGCTCCCGACAGGGAGACACTGAAGCTTTCTTT. Its translation is CASSSRQGDTEAFF.

This clone was counted only a few times. In DNA form, the CDR3 reads TGCGCCAGCAGCTCGACCCTCATAGGCTCTGGGGCCAACGTCCTGACTTTC. It specifies CASSSTLIGSGANVLTF. The chain recombines TRBV5-1 with TRBJ2-6; D remains unclear. This CDR3 is built from 17 residues. Trimming stripped 3 bases from V and 0 bases from J, with 13 bases between. The V gene's germline CDR1 is SGHRS and CDR2 YFSETQ.

The V gene is TRBV7-9, the J gene TRBJ1-5, with no clear D. CDR1 is SEHNR and CDR2 is FQNEAQ in the germline V gene (reference sequence). V was shortened by 5 bases and J by 3 bases, with 8 bases between the two germline ends. This CDR3 spans 13 amino acids. CDR3 nucleotide sequence: TGTGCCAGCAGCCCCCTCTTCAATCAGCCCCAGCATTTT. This sequence encodes CASSPLFNQPQHF.

This clone was seen a handful of times. The chain employs TRBV14 and TRBJ2-3; D not resolved. V lost 3 bases and J 1 base, leaving 11 bases between the germline ends. Germline CDR1 SGHDN, CDR2 FVKESK. The CDR3 sequence is 15 residues long. The CDR3: CASSHKVLGTDTQYF. CDR3 in DNA: TGTGCCAGCAGCCACAAGGTGCTCGGCACAGATACGCAGTATTTT.

The V and J genes are TRBV2 and TRBJ2-7; the D is unclear. Germline assignment: CDR1 SNHLY and CDR2 FYNNEI. There are 11 residues in the CDR3. Between the trimmed V and J ends, which lost 7 bases and 3 bases, there was a span of 7 bases. The CDR3 nucleotides are TGTGCCAGCAAAGCGAACTACGAGCAGTACTTC. Protein sequence: CASKANYEQYF.

The chain recombines TRBV27 with TRBJ2-1; 9 bases line up with TRBD1. Per the germline V gene, CDR1 is MNHEY and CDR2 is SMNVEV (reference sequence). V shed 6 bases, J shed 3 bases, and the junction held 9 bases outside the gene matches. This CDR3 has 16 amino acids. The CDR3 sequence: CASSLDRGRGYNEQFF. CDR3 nucleotides: TGTGCCAGCAGCCTGGACAGGGGTCGGGGCTACAATGAGCAGTTCTTC.

This clone came up a few times. The J gene is TRBJ2-5, the V gene TRBV18; possible D gene TRBD1, 6 bases. This CDR3 has 15 amino acids. The germline gives CDR1 KGHSH, CDR2 LQKENI. V was cut by 0 bases and J by 5 bases, with 13 bases left in between. The chain's CDR3 is CASSPPAGQGETQYF. For the CDR3, the DNA is TGTGCCAGCTCACCACCGGCAGGGCAGGGGGAGACCCAGTACTTC. The variable domain in full, with the rest retrieved from reference TRBV18 and TRBJ2-5, is NAGVMQNPRHLVRRRGQEARLRCSPMKGHSHVYWYRQLPEEGLKFMVYLQKENIIDESGMPKERFSAEFPKEGPSILRIQQVVRGDSAAYFCASSPPAGQGETQYFGPGTRLLVL.

J is TRBJ2-1 and V is TRBV27, with 12 bases that match TRBD2. The J segment lost 4 bases and the V segment lost 7 bases, leaving 8 bases of the junction unmatched. Germline V lookup: CDR1 MNHEY, CDR2 SMNVEV (reference sequence). The CDR3 has 16 residues. CDR3 residues: CASIPLAGGGYNEQFF. The CDR3 bases are TGTGCCAGCATCCCACTAGCGGGAGGCGGGTACAATGAGCAGTTCTTC.

This chain joins TRBV28 and TRBJ2-1; 8 bases align to TRBD1. The CDR3 sequence is 15 residues long. J lost 3 bases, V lost 7 bases, and 8 bases had no gene match. Germline CDR1 reads MDHEN; CDR2 reads SYDVKM. CDR3: CASTHARGLYNEQFF. As DNA, the CDR3 is TGTGCCAGCACCCATGCCAGGGGGCTCTACAATGAGCAGTTCTTC.

This chain links TRBV2 with TRBJ2-6; D is unresolved. Germline CDR1 and CDR2: SNHLY and FYNNEI. V shed 5 bases and J shed 0 bases, with 17 bases lying between them. This CDR3 spans 18 amino acids. CDR3 amino acids: CASSRSAQTLSGANVLTF. As DNA, the CDR3 is TGTGCCAGCAGTCGCTCAGCGCAAACACTCTCTGGGGCCAACGTCCTGACTTTC.

The V gene is TRBV20-1, the J gene TRBJ2-5, with D hard to call. Deletions cut 0 bases from V and 7 bases from J, with 3 bases between. CDR3 length equals 10 residues. In germline, CDR1 is DFQATT, CDR2 SNEGSKA (reference sequence). In DNA form, the CDR3 reads TGCAGTGCTAGAGATTTGACCCAGTACTTC. This translates into CSARDLTQYF.

This rearrangement joins TRBV29-1 to TRBJ2-6; D is ambiguous. The V and J ends lost 7 bases and 0 bases respectively, with 7 bases between them. Per germline, CDR1 SQVTM and CDR2 ANQGSEA. The CDR3 runs 13 residues. Here the CDR3 DNA reads TGCAGCGGGGGAAGCTCTGGGGCCAACGTCCTGACTTTC. Encoded protein: CSGGSSGANVLTF.

This chain uses TRBV7-2 with TRBJ2-3; the D is unclear. The V end was cut by 1 base, the J end by 0 bases, with 5 bases between. This CDR3 contains 14 residues. Germline loops: CDR1 SGHTA, CDR2 FQGNSA. CDR3 in amino acids: CASSLVGSTDTQYF. The DNA of the CDR3 is TGTGCCAGCAGCTTAGTCGGTAGCACAGATACGCAGTATTTT.

The chain has TRBV11-2 and TRBJ2-3; D gene unclear. V lost 5 bases and J 2 bases, leaving 5 bases between the germline ends. Germline V gene lookup returns CDR1 SGHAT and CDR2 FQNNGV. This CDR3 is 12 amino acids long. In DNA form, the CDR3 reads TGTGCCAGCAGCACTTCCACAGATACGCAGTATTTT. Its translation is CASSTSTDTQYF.

This chain joins TRBV5-4 and TRBJ1-1, with a tentative D call TRBD1 (5 bases). Germline V lookup: CDR1 SGHNT, CDR2 YYREEE (reference sequence). The CDR3 extends over 14 amino acids. V lost 4 bases to trimming and J lost 0 bases, with 10 bases between them. Written as DNA, the CDR3 is TGTGCCAGCAGCGCTGCAGGGCTGAACACTGAAGCTTTCTTT. This codes for CASSAAGLNTEAFF.

This clone occurred a few times. The chain has TRBV7-2 and TRBJ2-1; D remains unclear. Trimming pared 1 base from V and 7 bases from J, leaving 5 bases between. The CDR3 sequence is 12 residues long. Looked up from germline, CDR1 is SGHTA and CDR2 is FQGNSA. The CDR3 sequence is CASSLVTNEQFF. DNA for the CDR3: TGTGCCAGCAGCTTAGTTACGAATGAGCAGTTCTTC.

This chain links TRBV14 with TRBJ2-1; D possibly corresponds to TRBD2 (7 bases). V was pared by 7 bases and J by 4 bases, with 14 bases between. The V gene's germline CDR1 is SGHDN and CDR2 FVKESK. The CDR3 runs 14 residues. The CDR3 DNA reads TGTGCCAGCAAGGGGGACTACACATACAATGAGCAGTTCTTC. This encodes CASKGDYTYNEQFF. Full variable domain (rest looked up from reference TRBV14 and TRBJ2-1): EAGVTQFPSHSVIEKGQTVTLRCDPISGHDNLYWYRRVMGKEIKFLLHFVKESKQDESGMPNNRFLAERTGGTYSTLKVQPAELEDSGVYFCASKGDYTYNEQFFGPGTRLTVL.

The genes are TRBV28 and TRBJ2-4; D perhaps matches TRBD1 (6 bases). The ends were cut back, 8 bases at V and 1 base at J, with 15 bases in the middle. Germline CDR1 reads MDHEN; CDR2 reads SYDVKM. The CDR3 spans 15 residues. The CDR3 region is CASSSVGAAKNIQYF. The CDR3 nucleotides read TGTGCCAGCTCCTCGGTGGGGGCGGCCAAAAACATTCAGTACTTC.

V is TRBV30 and J is TRBJ2-1; weak D call: TRBD2 (5 bases). CDR1 GTSNPN and CDR2 SVGIG come from the germline V gene (reference sequence). The CDR3 sequence is 13 residues long. Trimming took off 1 base at V and 6 bases at J, with 10 bases between the two ends. The CDR3 DNA is TGTGCCTGGAGTGGTCTCCGGGGCAATGAGCAGTTCTTC. Amino acids: CAWSGLRGNEQFF.

The chain employs TRBV30 and TRBJ1-2, with D possibly matching TRBD1 (5 bases). CDR3 length: 14 residues. CDR1 GTSNPN and CDR2 SVGIG come from the germline V gene (reference sequence). Trimming removed 1 base at V and 5 bases at J, with 14 bases between. The CDR3 sequence: CAWSAPGRKYGYTF. The CDR3 bases are TGTGCCTGGAGTGCGCCAGGGAGAAAATATGGCTACACCTTC.